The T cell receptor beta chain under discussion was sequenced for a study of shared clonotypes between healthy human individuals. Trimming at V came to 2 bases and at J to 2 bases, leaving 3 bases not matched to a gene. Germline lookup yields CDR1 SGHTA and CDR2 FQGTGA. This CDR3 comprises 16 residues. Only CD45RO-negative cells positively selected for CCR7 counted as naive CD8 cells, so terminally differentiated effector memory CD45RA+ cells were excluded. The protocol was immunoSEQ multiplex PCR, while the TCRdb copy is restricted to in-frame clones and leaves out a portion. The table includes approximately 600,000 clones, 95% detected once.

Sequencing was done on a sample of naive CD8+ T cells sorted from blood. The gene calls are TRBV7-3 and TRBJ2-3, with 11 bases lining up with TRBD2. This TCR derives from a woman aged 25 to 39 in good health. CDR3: CASSLGTSGSTDTQYF. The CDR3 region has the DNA TGTGCCAGCAGCTTAGGGACTAGCGGATCCACAGATACGCAGTATTTT.